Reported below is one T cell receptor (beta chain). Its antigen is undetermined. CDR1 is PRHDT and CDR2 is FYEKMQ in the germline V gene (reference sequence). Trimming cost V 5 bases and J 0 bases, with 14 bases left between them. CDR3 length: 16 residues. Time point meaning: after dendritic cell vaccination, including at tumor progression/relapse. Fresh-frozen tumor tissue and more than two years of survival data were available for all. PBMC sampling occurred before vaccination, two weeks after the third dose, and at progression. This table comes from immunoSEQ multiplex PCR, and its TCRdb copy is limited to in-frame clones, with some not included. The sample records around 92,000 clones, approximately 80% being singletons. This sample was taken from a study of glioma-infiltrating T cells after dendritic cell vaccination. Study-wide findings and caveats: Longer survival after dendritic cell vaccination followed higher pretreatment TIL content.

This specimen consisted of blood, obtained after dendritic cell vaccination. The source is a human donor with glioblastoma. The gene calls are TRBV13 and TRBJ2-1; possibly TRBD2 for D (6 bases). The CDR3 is CASSTPETSSYNEQFF. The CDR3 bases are TGTGCCAGCAGCACCCCCGAGACTAGCTCCTACAATGAGCAGTTCTTC.